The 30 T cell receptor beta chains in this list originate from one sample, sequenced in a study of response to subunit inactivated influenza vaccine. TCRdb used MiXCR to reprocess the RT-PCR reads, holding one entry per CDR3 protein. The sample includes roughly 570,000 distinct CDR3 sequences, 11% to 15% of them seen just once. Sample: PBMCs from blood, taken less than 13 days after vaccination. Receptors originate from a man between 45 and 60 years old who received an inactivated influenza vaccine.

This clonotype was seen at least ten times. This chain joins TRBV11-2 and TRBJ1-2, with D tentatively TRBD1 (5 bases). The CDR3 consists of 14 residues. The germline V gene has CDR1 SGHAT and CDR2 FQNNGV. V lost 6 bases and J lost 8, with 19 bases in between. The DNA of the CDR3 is TGTGCCAGCAGATCGGGCAGGGTTAAGAACGGCTACACCTTC. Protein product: CASRSGRVKNGYTF.

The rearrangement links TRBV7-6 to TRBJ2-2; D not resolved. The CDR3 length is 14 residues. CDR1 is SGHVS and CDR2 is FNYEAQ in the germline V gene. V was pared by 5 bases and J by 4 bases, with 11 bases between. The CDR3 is CASSPGPGTGELFF. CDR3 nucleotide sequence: TGTGCCAGCAGCCCCGGACCGGGCACCGGGGAGCTGTTTTTT.

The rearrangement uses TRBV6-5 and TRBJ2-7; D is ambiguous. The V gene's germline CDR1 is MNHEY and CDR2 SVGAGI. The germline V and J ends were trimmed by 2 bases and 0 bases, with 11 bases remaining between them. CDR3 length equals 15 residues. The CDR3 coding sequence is TGTGCCAGCAGTTACACGGTTTCCAGCTCCTACGAGCAGTACTTC. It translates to CASSYTVSSSYEQYF.

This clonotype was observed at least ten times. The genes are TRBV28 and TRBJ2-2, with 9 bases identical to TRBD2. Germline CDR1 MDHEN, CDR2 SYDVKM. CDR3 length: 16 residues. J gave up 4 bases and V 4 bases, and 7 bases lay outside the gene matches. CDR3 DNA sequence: TGTGCCAGCAGTTGCGGGAGGGATAAATGCACCGGGGAGCTGTTTTTT. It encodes CASSCGRDKCTGELFF.

The CDR3 sequence: CASTPSDYQPQHF. DNA of the CDR3: TGTGCCAGCACCCCGAGCGACTATCAGCCCCAGCATTTT. The gene calls are TRBV6-2 or TRBV6-3 and TRBJ1-5, with D unclear. This CDR3 spans 13 amino acids. Trimming stripped 7 bases from V and 5 bases from J, with 12 bases between. Germline loops: CDR1 MNHEY, CDR2 SVGEGT.

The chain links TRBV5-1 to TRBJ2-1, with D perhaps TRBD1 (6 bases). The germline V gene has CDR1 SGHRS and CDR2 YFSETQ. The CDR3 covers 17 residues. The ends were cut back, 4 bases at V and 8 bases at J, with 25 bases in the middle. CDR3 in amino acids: CASSAGVFGFLPDEQFF. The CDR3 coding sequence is TGCGCCAGCAGCGCAGGGGTCTTTGGCTTTCTACCCGATGAGCAGTTCTTC.

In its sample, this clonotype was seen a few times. The chain's CDR3 is CASSELAGNESPLHF. The CDR3, as DNA: TGTGCCAGCAGTGAACTCGCGGGAAACGAATCACCCCTCCACTTT. The chain links TRBV2 to TRBJ1-6; D is undetermined. Trimming cost V 2 bases and J 10 bases, with 15 bases left between them. In germline, CDR1 is SNHLY, CDR2 FYNNEI. This CDR3 is 15 amino acids long. The variable domain in full, completed from reference TRBV2 and TRBJ1-6, reads EPEVTQTPSHQVTQMGQEVILRCVPISNHLYFYWYRQILGQKVEFLVSFYNNEISEKSEIFDDQFSVERPDGSNFTLKIRSTKLEDSAMYFCASSELAGNESPLHFGNGTRLTVT.

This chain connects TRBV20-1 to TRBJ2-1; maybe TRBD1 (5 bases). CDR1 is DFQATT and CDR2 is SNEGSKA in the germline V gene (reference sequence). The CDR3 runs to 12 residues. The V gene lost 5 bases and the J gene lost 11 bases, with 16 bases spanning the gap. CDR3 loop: CSAPSSGLKQFF. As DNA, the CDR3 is TGCAGTGCTCCCTCCTCAGGGTTAAAGCAGTTCTTC.

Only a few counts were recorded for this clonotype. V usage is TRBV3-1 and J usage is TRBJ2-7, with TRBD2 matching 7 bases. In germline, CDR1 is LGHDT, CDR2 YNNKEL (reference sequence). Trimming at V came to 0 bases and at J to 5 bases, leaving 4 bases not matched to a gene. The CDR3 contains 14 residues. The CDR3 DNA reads TGTGCCAGCAGCCAAGATCGCGGGAGCCACGAGCAGTACTTC. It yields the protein CASSQDRGSHEQYF.

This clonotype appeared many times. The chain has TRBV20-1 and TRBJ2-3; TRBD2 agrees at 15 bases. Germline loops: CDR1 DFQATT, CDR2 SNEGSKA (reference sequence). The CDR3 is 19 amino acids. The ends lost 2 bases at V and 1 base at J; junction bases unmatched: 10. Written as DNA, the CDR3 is TGCAGTGCTAGAAGCCCGGGACTAGCGGGGGGCAGCGGCACAGATACGCAGTATTTT. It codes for CSARSPGLAGGSGTDTQYF.

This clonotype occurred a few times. CDR3 amino acids: CASSQGQYSNTGELFF. The CDR3 DNA reads as TGCGCCAGCAGCCAAGGACAGTACTCAAACACCGGGGAGCTGTTTTTT. The chain has TRBV4-3 and TRBJ2-2; D might be TRBD1 (5 bases). CDR1 is LGHNA, CDR2 YSLEER, per germline. CDR3 length: 16 amino acids. V was pared by 1 base and J by 2 bases, with 11 bases between.

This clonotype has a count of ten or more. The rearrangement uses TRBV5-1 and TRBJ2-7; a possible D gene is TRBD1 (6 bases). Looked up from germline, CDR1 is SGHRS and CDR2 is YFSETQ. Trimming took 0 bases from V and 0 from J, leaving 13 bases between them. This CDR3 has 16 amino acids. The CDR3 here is CASSLAPQGSSYEQYF. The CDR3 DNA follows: TGCGCCAGCAGCTTGGCCCCCCAGGGGTCCTCCTACGAGCAGTACTTC.

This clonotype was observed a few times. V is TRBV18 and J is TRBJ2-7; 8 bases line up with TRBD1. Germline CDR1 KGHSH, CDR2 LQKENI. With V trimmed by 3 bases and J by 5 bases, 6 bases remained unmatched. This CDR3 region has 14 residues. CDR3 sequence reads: CASSPRQGQDEQYF. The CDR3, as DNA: TGTGCCAGCTCACCGCGGCAGGGACAGGACGAGCAGTACTTC. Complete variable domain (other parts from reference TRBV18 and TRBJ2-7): NAGVMQNPRHLVRRRGQEARLRCSPMKGHSHVYWYRQLPEEGLKFMVYLQKENIIDESGMPKERFSAEFPKEGPSILRIQQVVRGDSAAYFCASSPRQGQDEQYFGPGTRLTVT.

The CDR3 is CASSVSQFPDTQYF. CDR3 nucleotides: TGCGCCAGCAGTGTATCACAGTTCCCAGATACGCAGTATTTT. The chain links TRBV10-1 to TRBJ2-3; D unclear. Germline V lookup: CDR1 WNHNN, CDR2 SYGVQD (reference sequence). The CDR3 covers 14 residues. Trimming removed 4 bases at V and 4 bases at J, with 12 bases between.

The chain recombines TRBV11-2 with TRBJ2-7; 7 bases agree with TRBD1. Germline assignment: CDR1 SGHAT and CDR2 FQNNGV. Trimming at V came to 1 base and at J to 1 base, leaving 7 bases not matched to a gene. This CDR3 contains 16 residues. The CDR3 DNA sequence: TGTGCCAGCAGCTTAGGATTCGGGACAGCATCCTACGAGCAGTACTTC. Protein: CASSLGFGTASYEQYF.

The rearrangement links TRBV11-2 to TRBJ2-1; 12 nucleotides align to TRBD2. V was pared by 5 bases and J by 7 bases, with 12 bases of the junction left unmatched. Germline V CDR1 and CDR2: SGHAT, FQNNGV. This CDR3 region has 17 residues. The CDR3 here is CASSLLATSGSSNEQFF. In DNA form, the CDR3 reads TGTGCCAGCAGCCTCCTCGCGACTAGCGGGAGTAGTAATGAGCAGTTCTTC.

In nucleotides, the CDR3 is TGCAGCGTTGATGGTGGCACAGATACGCAGTATTTT. Translated, it gives CSVDGGTDTQYF. The V call is TRBV29-1, the J call TRBJ2-3; D remains unclear. The germline V gene has CDR1 SQVTM and CDR2 ANQGSEA. The CDR3 is 12 amino acids. Trimming pared 3 bases from V and 1 base from J, leaving 5 bases between.

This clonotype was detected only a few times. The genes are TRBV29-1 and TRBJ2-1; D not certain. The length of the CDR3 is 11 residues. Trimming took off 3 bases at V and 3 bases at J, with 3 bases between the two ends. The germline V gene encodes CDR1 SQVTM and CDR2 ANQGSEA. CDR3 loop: CSVDFYNEQFF. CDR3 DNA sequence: TGCAGCGTTGATTTCTACAATGAGCAGTTCTTC.

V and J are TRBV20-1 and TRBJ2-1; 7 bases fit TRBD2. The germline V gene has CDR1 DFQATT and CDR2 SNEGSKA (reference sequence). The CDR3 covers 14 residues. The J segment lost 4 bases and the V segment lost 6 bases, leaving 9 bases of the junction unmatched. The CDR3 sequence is CSAPGLRGYNEQFF. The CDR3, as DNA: TGCAGTGCCCCGGGACTAAGGGGATACAATGAGCAGTTCTTC.

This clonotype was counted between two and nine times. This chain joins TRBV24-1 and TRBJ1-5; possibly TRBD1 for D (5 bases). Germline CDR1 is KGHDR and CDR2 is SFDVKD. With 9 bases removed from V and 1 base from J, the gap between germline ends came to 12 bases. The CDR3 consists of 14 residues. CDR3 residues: CATAEGSSNQPQHF. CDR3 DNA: TGTGCCACCGCAGAGGGGTCGAGCAATCAGCCCCAGCATTTT.

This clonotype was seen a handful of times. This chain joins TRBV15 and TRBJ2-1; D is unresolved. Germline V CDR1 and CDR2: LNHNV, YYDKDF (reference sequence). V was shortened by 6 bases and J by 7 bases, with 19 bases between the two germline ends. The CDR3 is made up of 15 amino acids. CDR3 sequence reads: CATRELNSYGNEQFF. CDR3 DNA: TGTGCCACCAGGGAACTCAACAGTTACGGGAATGAGCAGTTCTTC.

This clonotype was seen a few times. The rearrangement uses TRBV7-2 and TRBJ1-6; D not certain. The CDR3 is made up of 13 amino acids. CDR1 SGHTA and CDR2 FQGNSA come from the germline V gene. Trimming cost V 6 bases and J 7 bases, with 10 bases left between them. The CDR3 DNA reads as TGTGCCAGCAGGCAATCGTGGAATTCACCCCTCCACTTT. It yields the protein CASRQSWNSPLHF.

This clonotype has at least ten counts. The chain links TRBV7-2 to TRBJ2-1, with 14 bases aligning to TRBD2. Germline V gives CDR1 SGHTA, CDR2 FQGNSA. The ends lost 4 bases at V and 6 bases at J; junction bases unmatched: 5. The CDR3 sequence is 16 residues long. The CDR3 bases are TGTGCCAGCAGCTCAAAGACTAGCGGGGGGGCCAATGAGCAGTTCTTC. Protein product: CASSSKTSGGANEQFF.

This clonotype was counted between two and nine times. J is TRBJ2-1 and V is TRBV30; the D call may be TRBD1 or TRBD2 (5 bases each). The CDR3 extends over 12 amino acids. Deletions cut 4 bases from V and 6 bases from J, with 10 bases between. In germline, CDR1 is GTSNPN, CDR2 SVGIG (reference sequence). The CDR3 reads CAWIGTVNEQFF. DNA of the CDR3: TGTGCCTGGATCGGGACCGTCAATGAGCAGTTCTTC.

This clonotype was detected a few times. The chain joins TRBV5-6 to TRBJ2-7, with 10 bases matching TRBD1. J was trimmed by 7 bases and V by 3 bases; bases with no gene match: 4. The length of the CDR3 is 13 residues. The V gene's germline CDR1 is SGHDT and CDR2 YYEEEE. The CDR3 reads CASSWTGGLEQYF. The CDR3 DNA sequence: TGTGCCAGCAGCTGGACAGGGGGATTAGAGCAGTACTTC.

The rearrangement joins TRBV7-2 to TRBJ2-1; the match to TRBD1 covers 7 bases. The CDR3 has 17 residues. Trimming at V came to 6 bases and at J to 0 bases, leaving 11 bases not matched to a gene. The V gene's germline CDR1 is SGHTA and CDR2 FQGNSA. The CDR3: CASRRDRGSSSYNEQFF. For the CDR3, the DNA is TGTGCCAGCAGGAGGGACAGAGGTTCTAGCTCCTACAATGAGCAGTTCTTC. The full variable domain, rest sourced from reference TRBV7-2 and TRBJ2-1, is GAGVSQSPSNKVTEKGKDVELRCDPISGHTALYWYRQSLGQGLEFLIYFQGNSAPDKSGLPSDRFSAERTGGSVSTLTIQRTQQEDSAVYLCASRRDRGSSSYNEQFFGPGTRLTVL.

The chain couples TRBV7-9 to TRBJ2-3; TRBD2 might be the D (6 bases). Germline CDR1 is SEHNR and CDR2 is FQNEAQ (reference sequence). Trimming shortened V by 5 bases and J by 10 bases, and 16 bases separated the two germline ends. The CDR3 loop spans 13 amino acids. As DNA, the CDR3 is TGTGCCAGCAGCCAATTCCCGGGGGACGCGCAGTATTTT. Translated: CASSQFPGDAQYF. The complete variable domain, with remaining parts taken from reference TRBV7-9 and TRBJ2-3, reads DTGVSQNPRHKITKRGQNVTFRCDPISEHNRLYWYRQTLGQGPEFLTYFQNEAQLEKSRLLSDRFSAERPKGSFSTLEIQRTEQGDSAMYLCASSQFPGDAQYFGPGTRLTVL.

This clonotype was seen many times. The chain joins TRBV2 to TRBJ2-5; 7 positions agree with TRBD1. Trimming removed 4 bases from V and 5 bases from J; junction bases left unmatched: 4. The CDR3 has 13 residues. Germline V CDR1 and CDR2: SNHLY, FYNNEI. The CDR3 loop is CASSVDREETQYF. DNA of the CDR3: TGTGCCAGCAGTGTTGACAGGGAGGAGACCCAGTACTTC.

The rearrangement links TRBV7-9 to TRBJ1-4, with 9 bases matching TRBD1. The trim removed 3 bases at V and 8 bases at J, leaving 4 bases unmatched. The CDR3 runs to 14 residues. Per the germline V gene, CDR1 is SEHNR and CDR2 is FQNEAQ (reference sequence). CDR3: CASSLDRGPEKLFF. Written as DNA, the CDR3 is TGTGCCAGCAGCTTGGACAGGGGCCCCGAAAAACTGTTTTTT. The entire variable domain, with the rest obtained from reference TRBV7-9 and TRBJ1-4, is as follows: DTGVSQNPRHKITKRGQNVTFRCDPISEHNRLYWYRQTLGQGPEFLTYFQNEAQLEKSRLLSDRFSAERPKGSFSTLEIQRTEQGDSAMYLCASSLDRGPEKLFFGSGTQLSVL.

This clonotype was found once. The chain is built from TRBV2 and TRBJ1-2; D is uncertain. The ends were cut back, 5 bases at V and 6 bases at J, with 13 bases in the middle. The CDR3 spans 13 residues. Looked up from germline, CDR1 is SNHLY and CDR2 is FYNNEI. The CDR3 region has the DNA TGTGCCAGCAGTCGGCAGATTAGGAATGGCTACACCTTC. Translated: CASSRQIRNGYTF. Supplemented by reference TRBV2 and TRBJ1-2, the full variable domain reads EPEVTQTPSHQVTQMGQEVILRCVPISNHLYFYWYRQILGQKVEFLVSFYNNEISEKSEIFDDQFSVERPDGSNFTLKIRSTKLEDSAMYFCASSRQIRNGYTFGSGTRLTVV.